A single sample is the source of the 21 T cell receptor beta chains below, sequenced in a study of beta chain features in type 1 diabetes. Antigens of these TCRs are unknown. The study reverse transcribed the entire isolated RNA, so it sequenced expressed TCRB transcripts. Only in-frame clones appear in the TCRdb table, and some are missing; sequencing was by immunoSEQ multiplex PCR. The table shows around 40,000 clones, with approximately 70% occurring only once. Findings of the study overall: Across all four CD4+ subsets, people with type 1 diabetes showed modestly shorter TCRB CDR3s.

The material sequenced was Tregs from blood. The receptors derive from a woman in her late teens or twenties with type 1 diabetes.

This clone was observed a single time. This sequence joins TRBV5-1 and TRBJ2-3; perhaps TRBD1 as D (6 bases). With 7 bases removed from V and 4 bases from J, the gap between germline ends came to 13 bases. This CDR3 has 13 residues. CDR1 is SGHRS and CDR2 is YFSETQ in the germline V gene. The CDR3 reads CASALHRADTQYF. CDR3 DNA sequence: TGCGCCAGCGCGTTGCACAGGGCAGATACGCAGTATTTT.

The DNA of the CDR3 is TGTGCCAGCAGTGAATGGGTGGACAGGACCTACGAGCAGTACTTC. Translation gives CASSEWVDRTYEQYF. The genes are TRBV2 and TRBJ2-7; 7 nucleotides align to TRBD1. V trimming: 2 bases; J trimming: 2 bases; junction bases outside the gene matches: 6. CDR3 length: 15 residues. The germline gives CDR1 SNHLY, CDR2 FYNNEI. Complete variable domain (other parts from reference TRBV2 and TRBJ2-7): EPEVTQTPSHQVTQMGQEVILRCVPISNHLYFYWYRQILGQKVEFLVSFYNNEISEKSEIFDDQFSVERPDGSNFTLKIRSTKLEDSAMYFCASSEWVDRTYEQYFGPGTRLTVT.

The chain has TRBV19 and TRBJ1-5; TRBD1 aligns across 8 bases. This CDR3 has 13 residues. The J segment lost 4 bases and the V segment lost 9 bases, leaving 5 bases of the junction unmatched. Germline CDR1 and CDR2: LNHDA and SQIVND (reference sequence). CDR3 bases: TGTGCCAGCCAGGGACAGGTTAATCAGCCCCAGCATTTT. Its translation: CASQGQVNQPQHF.

This clone was seen a single time. The chain carries TRBV2 and TRBJ2-1; 7 bases align to TRBD2. J lost 5 bases, V lost 7 bases, and 5 bases had no gene match. CDR3 length: 13 amino acids. CDR1 and CDR2 from the germline V gene are SNHLY and FYNNEI. The CDR3 loop is CASTKRGNNEQFF. CDR3 in DNA: TGTGCCAGCACTAAGCGGGGAAACAATGAGCAGTTCTTC.

This chain joins TRBV9 and TRBJ1-2, with TRBD1 as a possible D gene (5 bases). CDR3 size: 13 residues. V lost 4 bases to trimming and J lost 4 bases, with 11 bases between them. Germline CDR1 is SGDLS and CDR2 is YYNGEE. CDR3 in DNA: TGTGCCAGCAGCTCAAGGGGAAGCTATGGCTACACCTTC. Translation: CASSSRGSYGYTF.

V and J are TRBV6-1 and TRBJ1-1, with D unclear. V was pared by 2 bases and J by 5 bases, with 12 bases between. This CDR3 is built from 14 residues. Germline lookup yields CDR1 MNHNS and CDR2 SASEGT. The CDR3 here is CASSENSRETEAFF. For the CDR3, the DNA is TGTGCCAGCAGTGAAAATTCCCGAGAGACTGAAGCTTTCTTT.

Concerning this clone itself: Additional DNA sequences in this sample encode the identical CDR3. V is TRBV10-1 and J is TRBJ2-5; 9 bases map to TRBD1. J gave up 4 bases and V 3 bases, and 6 bases lay outside the gene matches. Looked up from germline, CDR1 is WNHNN and CDR2 is SYGVQD (reference sequence). The CDR3 sequence is 15 residues long. CDR3 residues: CASSEGGQGGETQYF. In DNA, the CDR3 is TGCGCCAGCAGTGAAGGGGGACAGGGTGGAGAGACCCAGTACTTC.

This chain joins TRBV5-1 and TRBJ2-5; the D is unclear. The J call may be in error: the DNA end matches TRBJ2-7 better. Germline CDR1 SGHRS, CDR2 YFSETQ. This CDR3 comprises 11 residues. CDR3 nucleotides: TGCGCCAGCAGTGTGAGAAACGAGCAGTACTTC. Its translation is CASSVRNEQYF.

This clone turned up a few times. The chain is built from TRBV6-5 and TRBJ1-1; D not certain. Germline CDR1 reads MNHEY; CDR2 reads SVGAGI. This CDR3 comprises 14 residues. V was trimmed by 2 bases and J by 5 bases, leaving 12 bases between them. CDR3 protein: CASSYRRGLTEAFF. CDR3 nucleotide sequence: TGTGCCAGCAGTTACCGGCGAGGTCTGACTGAAGCTTTCTTT.

The chain carries TRBV5-5 and TRBJ2-1; tentative D call: TRBD2 (5 bases). The CDR3 sequence is 15 residues long. Trimming took off 2 bases at V and 0 bases at J, with 9 bases between the two ends. Germline CDR1 is SGHKS and CDR2 is YYEKEE (reference sequence). CDR3 in DNA: TGTGCCAGCAGCTTAAGCGGAAACTCCTACAATGAGCAGTTCTTC. It is translated as CASSLSGNSYNEQFF.

This chain links TRBV4-3 with TRBJ2-5, with D tentatively TRBD2 (5 bases). The V gene's germline CDR1 is LGHNA and CDR2 YSLEER. Trimming cost V 4 bases and J 5 bases, with 17 bases left between them. The CDR3 sequence is 15 residues long. CDR3 in DNA: TGCGCCAGCAGCCGGACGGACTCGCATGGGGAGACCCAGTACTTC. Translated, it gives CASSRTDSHGETQYF.

This clone was detected only once. V is TRBV10-3 and J is TRBJ2-7; 8 nucleotides line up with TRBD1. Trimming at V came to 2 bases and at J to 0 bases, leaving 9 bases not matched to a gene. The CDR3 sequence is 17 residues long. Germline V gene lookup returns CDR1 ENHRY and CDR2 SYGVKD. This chain's CDR3 is CAISEPARDRPSYEQYF. DNA of the CDR3: TGTGCCATCAGTGAGCCAGCCCGGGACAGGCCCTCCTACGAGCAGTACTTC.

The chain uses TRBV20-1 and TRBJ2-1; 10 bases fit TRBD1. The CDR3 totals 11 residues. Germline assignment: CDR1 DFQATT and CDR2 SNEGSKA (reference sequence). The CDR3 DNA reads as TGCGGAGGACAGGGGGACAATGAGCAGTTCTTC. This encodes CGGQGDNEQFF.

The V call is TRBV18, the J call TRBJ1-2, with 8 bases that match TRBD1. Germline values: CDR1 KGHSH, CDR2 LQKENI. The junction had 6 bases not matched to a gene; V was cut back by 3 bases and J by 0 bases. This CDR3 is built from 16 residues. The CDR3 loop is CASSPGQGAANYGYTF. CDR3 nucleotide sequence: TGTGCCAGCTCACCCGGACAGGGAGCAGCTAACTATGGCTACACCTTC.

This clone has only a few counts. The rearrangement links TRBV7-9 to TRBJ2-1; D unresolved. The CDR3 contains 14 residues. CDR1 and CDR2 (germline): SEHNR, FQNEAQ (reference sequence). V gave up 1 base and J gave up 3 bases, with 7 bases separating them. In nucleotides, the CDR3 is TGTGCCAGCAGCTTAGATCCCTTCTACAATGAGCAGTTCTTC. Amino acid sequence: CASSLDPFYNEQFF.

The chain carries TRBV7-9 and TRBJ2-7; 11 bases are shared with TRBD2. This CDR3 is built from 14 residues. CDR1 and CDR2 (germline): SEHNR, FQNEAQ (reference sequence). The J segment lost 4 bases and the V segment lost 1 base, leaving 0 bases of the junction unmatched. In DNA form, the CDR3 reads TGTGCCAGCAGCTTAGTAGCGGGGGGGTACGAGCAGTACTTC. This gives the protein CASSLVAGGYEQYF.

This clone has more than one count but fewer than ten. The chain couples TRBV9 to TRBJ1-1; D perhaps matches TRBD1 (5 bases). This CDR3 contains 16 residues. Germline V lookup: CDR1 SGDLS, CDR2 YYNGEE. Deletions cut 0 bases from V and 4 bases from J, with 16 bases between. CDR3 DNA: TGTGCCAGCAGCGTAGATGACAGCTTGCCGCGCACTGAAGCTTTCTTT. This translates into CASSVDDSLPRTEAFF.

The V gene is TRBV27, the J gene TRBJ2-3; no firm D call. Trimming pared 3 bases from V and 6 bases from J, leaving 13 bases between. This CDR3 has 14 residues. Germline CDR1 MNHEY, CDR2 SMNVEV (reference sequence). This CDR3 reads CASSFGAVVDTQYF. As DNA, the CDR3 is TGTGCCAGCAGTTTTGGCGCGGTTGTGGATACGCAGTATTTT.

This chain links TRBV7-2 with TRBJ1-2; tentatively, D is TRBD1 (5 bases). Trimming took 0 bases from V and 7 from J, leaving 9 bases between them. From germline, CDR1 is SGHTA and CDR2 FQGNSA. The CDR3 loop spans 13 amino acids. The CDR3 is CASSLAREGGYTF. The CDR3 region has the DNA TGTGCCAGCAGCTTAGCCAGGGAAGGTGGCTACACCTTC.

The genes are TRBV7-2 and TRBJ2-5; weak D call: TRBD2 (5 bases). CDR3 length: 15 amino acids. The V and J ends lost 3 bases and 5 bases respectively, with 16 bases between them. Looked up from germline, CDR1 is SGHTA and CDR2 is FQGNSA. CDR3 sequence reads: CASSFGASGIETQYF. The CDR3 nucleotides read TGTGCCAGCAGCTTTGGAGCTTCGGGAATTGAGACCCAGTACTTC. Supplemented by reference TRBV7-2 and TRBJ2-5, the full variable domain reads GAGVSQSPSNKVTEKGKDVELRCDPISGHTALYWYRQSLGQGLEFLIYFQGNSAPDKSGLPSDRFSAERTGGSVSTLTIQRTQQEDSAVYLCASSFGASGIETQYFGPGTRLLVL.

This clone has just a few counts. The rearrangement joins TRBV5-6 to TRBJ2-7; D remains unclear. V gave up 2 bases and J gave up 2 bases, with 5 bases separating them. CDR1 SGHDT and CDR2 YYEEEE come from the germline V gene. The CDR3 contains 12 residues. The chain's CDR3 is CASSLQPYEQYF. CDR3 DNA: TGTGCCAGCAGCTTACAGCCCTACGAGCAGTACTTC.